These 16 T cell receptor beta chains were all obtained from the same sample, sequenced in a study of blood T cell repertoires in COVID-19. Data came from immunoSEQ multiplex PCR; TCRdb stores just in-frame clones and leaves some out. The sample lists around 130,000 clones, around 85% occurring once. Sample: peripheral blood. These TCRs come from a man aged 50 or older with acute or convalescent COVID-19.

This sequence joins TRBV27 and TRBJ1-1; 7 nucleotides match TRBD1. CDR1 and CDR2 (germline): MNHEY, SMNVEV (reference sequence). The trim removed 7 bases at V and 1 base at J, leaving 6 bases unmatched. This CDR3 region has 14 residues. The CDR3 spells CASTLAGGNTEAFF. CDR3 DNA: TGTGCCAGCACCTTAGCAGGGGGGAACACTGAAGCTTTCTTT.

The chain couples TRBV5-1 to TRBJ2-7, with TRBD2 identical over 7 bases. Germline V gene data show CDR1 as SGHRS and CDR2 as YFSETQ. This CDR3 is built from 15 residues. V lost 0 bases to trimming and J lost 2 bases; unmatched junction nucleotides: 5. DNA for the CDR3: TGCGCCAGCAGCTTGGATGAGGGAGGGACCTACGAGCAGTACTTC. This encodes CASSLDEGGTYEQYF.

This chain connects TRBV9 to TRBJ1-5; 9 bases line up with TRBD1. Per germline, CDR1 SGDLS and CDR2 YYNGEE. This CDR3 has 15 amino acids. V was pared by 0 bases and J by 6 bases, with 4 bases of the junction left unmatched. The chain's CDR3 is CASSVGGQGGQPQHF. CDR3 DNA sequence: TGTGCCAGCAGCGTAGGGGGACAGGGCGGTCAGCCCCAGCATTTT.

The J gene is TRBJ1-6, the V gene TRBV27, with D possibly TRBD1 on 5 matching bases. The germline CDR1 and CDR2 sequences are MNHEY and SMNVEV (reference sequence). V was clipped by 7 bases and J by 6 bases, with 10 bases between them. The CDR3 covers 13 residues. CDR3 in amino acids: CASTPGPNSPLHF. For the CDR3, the DNA is TGTGCCAGCACTCCAGGGCCTAATTCACCCCTCCACTTT.

The rearrangement joins TRBV10-3 to TRBJ1-5; possible D gene TRBD1, 5 bases. The CDR3 consists of 16 residues. CDR1 ENHRY and CDR2 SYGVKD come from the germline V gene. The V end lost 0 bases, the J end lost 6 bases, and 15 bases lay between the germline ends. The chain's CDR3 is CAISESNQGRAQPQHF. The DNA of the CDR3 is TGTGCCATCAGTGAGTCGAATCAGGGCAGGGCTCAGCCCCAGCATTTT.

This clone was detected only once. The rearrangement uses TRBV12-5 and TRBJ2-3; 8 nucleotides line up with TRBD1. The CDR3 is 20 amino acids. Germline-derived CDR1 and CDR2 are LGHNT and FRNRAP. V lost 1 base to trimming and J lost 3 bases; unmatched junction nucleotides: 18. The CDR3 region has the DNA TGTGCTAGTGGTTTGGGACGGACAGGGCCACCCTTTTCTCGAACAGATACGCAGTATTTT. It specifies CASGLGRTGPPFSRTDTQYF.

The rearrangement joins TRBV6-6 to TRBJ2-3; D remains ambiguous. V lost 5 bases, J lost 3 bases, and 15 bases lay in between. CDR3 size: 15 residues. Germline V lookup: CDR1 MNHNY, CDR2 SVGAGI (reference sequence). This chain's CDR3 is CASSNGLLDTDTQYF. The CDR3 DNA reads as TGTGCCAGCAGTAACGGCCTCCTAGATACAGATACGCAGTATTTT.

The gene calls are TRBV6-5 and TRBJ2-7, with 8 bases matching TRBD1. Losses at the gene ends were 7 bases for V and 2 bases for J; bases not matched to a gene: 4. Germline lookup yields CDR1 MNHEY and CDR2 SVGAGI. The CDR3 loop spans 13 amino acids. This CDR3 is CASTKTGAYEQYF. The CDR3 nucleotides are TGTGCCAGCACGAAGACAGGGGCCTACGAGCAGTACTTC.

The V call is TRBV5-1, the J call TRBJ1-3; D perhaps matches TRBD1 (5 bases). Between the trimmed V and J ends, which lost 0 bases and 7 bases, there was a span of 14 bases. Germline CDR1 and CDR2: SGHRS and YFSETQ. The CDR3 sequence is 15 residues long. The CDR3 region has the DNA TGCGCCAGCAGCTTGGGGACACCGGTGGGGAACACCATATATTTT. Amino acids: CASSLGTPVGNTIYF.

V usage is TRBV10-1 and J usage is TRBJ2-1; a weak D match, TRBD2 (5 bases). The ends were cut back, 2 bases at V and 4 bases at J, with 6 bases in the middle. This CDR3 is 13 amino acids long. Looked up from germline, CDR1 is WNHNN and CDR2 is SYGVQD (reference sequence). The CDR3 protein is CASSEPGYNEQFF. CDR3 in DNA: TGCGCCAGCAGTGAGCCGGGATACAATGAGCAGTTCTTC.

The chain recombines TRBV12-3 or TRBV12-4 with TRBJ1-3, with D uncertain. The CDR3 has 12 residues. V gave up 3 bases and J gave up 3 bases, with 3 bases separating them. Here the CDR3 DNA reads TGTGCCAGCAGTTTCCTTGGAAACACCATATATTTT. Its protein is CASSFLGNTIYF.

This rearrangement joins TRBV5-6 to TRBJ2-7, with 11 bases lining up with TRBD2. V dropped 7 bases and J dropped 6; count of bases not matched to a gene: 9. The length of the CDR3 is 14 residues. The germline V gene encodes CDR1 SGHDT and CDR2 YYEEEE. CDR3 in amino acids: CASAILAGEGEQYF. In nucleotides, the CDR3 is TGTGCCAGCGCCATACTAGCGGGAGAAGGCGAGCAGTACTTC.

The chain has TRBV7-3 and TRBJ2-3, with 7 bases that match TRBD2. Germline V CDR1 and CDR2: SGHTA, FQGTGA. This CDR3 is built from 15 residues. Unmatched junction bases numbered 1, after V lost 0 bases and J lost 1 base. CDR3 sequence: CASSLTLARTDTQYF. In DNA form, the CDR3 reads TGTGCCAGCAGCTTAACACTAGCGCGCACAGATACGCAGTATTTT.

The CDR3 sequence is CATSLDDRVRYGEQYF. The CDR3 nucleotides read TGTGCCACCAGCCTAGATGACAGGGTTCGGTACGGCGAGCAGTACTTC. The chain combines TRBV15 with TRBJ2-7; 7 bases align to TRBD1. Germline V gene data show CDR1 as LNHNV and CDR2 as YYDKDF (reference sequence). This CDR3 is 16 amino acids long. V dropped 5 bases and J dropped 6; count of bases not matched to a gene: 16.

This clone was counted only a few times. The gene calls are TRBV25-1 and TRBJ1-2, with D hard to call. There are 10 residues in the CDR3. In germline, CDR1 is MGHDK, CDR2 SYGVNS. Trimming removed 6 bases from V and 8 bases from J, with 7 bases in between. This chain's CDR3 is CASSLPGYTF. In nucleotides, the CDR3 is TGTGCCAGCAGCCTCCCCGGCTACACCTTC.

The chain carries TRBV7-9 and TRBJ1-4, with D possibly matching TRBD1 (5 bases). This CDR3 comprises 15 residues. CDR1 and CDR2 (germline): SEHNR, FQNEAQ (reference sequence). Trimming took 5 bases from V and 8 from J, leaving 18 bases between them. CDR3 nucleotides: TGTGCCAGCAGCGATTACCCGGGACTCCTCGAAAAACTGTTTTTT. Its protein is CASSDYPGLLEKLFF. Drawing the rest from reference TRBV7-9 and TRBJ1-4, the complete variable domain is DTGVSQNPRHKITKRGQNVTFRCDPISEHNRLYWYRQTLGQGPEFLTYFQNEAQLEKSRLLSDRFSAERPKGSFSTLEIQRTEQGDSAMYLCASSDYPGLLEKLFFGSGTQLSVL.